A selection of T cell receptor beta chains follows, all from one sample in a study of siplizumab effects on memory and regulatory T cells. The repertoire was sequenced with immunoSEQ multiplex PCR; TCRdb's copy has only in-frame clones and lacks some. The profile shows 95,000 to 130,000 clones, roughly 94% of them singletons. The specimen was non-Treg CD4+ T cells sorted from blood. All receptors come from a human donor in good health. CDR3s leave out the opening cysteine and the closing phenylalanine or tryptophan. A clone size is listed for some rows: how often the clone was seen (once, few, many), or a class if it is expanded.

v_call,clone_size,cdr3_length,cdr3_aa
TRBV5-5,.,14,ASSLLGGGLQETQY
TRBV6-5,.,14,ASSYSGQPYNSPLH
TRBV6-5,.,13,ASSYGRAGQNIQY
TRBV5-1,.,10,ASSTGYQPQH
TRBV7-2,.,9,ATGNNYEQY
TRBV7-3,.,12,ASSSTGASYEQY
TRBV7-2,.,13,ASSHQTGSGEKLF
TRBV19,.,18,ASNTPGGGSSDLAKNIQY
TRBV10-3,.,14,AIRSEGVKNTGELF
TRBV20-1,.,9,SAGGQQPQH
TRBV5-1,.,13,ASSLNTAVTNIQY
TRBV4-1,.,14,ASSPGTDAITDTQY
TRBV28,.,13,ASSSGVAVGNEQF
TRBV19,.,10,ASTDRGTEAF
TRBV2,once,14,ASSPSRQVGYNEQF
TRBV7-9,.,13,ASSYFPVRADTQY
TRBV30,.,13,AWTSDRTNTGELF
TRBV5-4,.,13,ASSLLRGWEETQY
TRBV5-8,.,12,ASSRGALYQPQH
TRBV5-5,.,13,ASSLGPGLDTEAF
TRBV6-4,.,15,ASSDNKQGASNQPQH
TRBV2,.,11,ASRGDRSYGYT
TRBV7-9,.,12,ASSFSAPEQPQH
TRBV5-1,.,13,ASSLTGSGSDTQY
TRBV7-6,.,13,ASSATTGAGAGQY
TRBV5-1,once,15,ASSLQGGLATNEKLF
TRBV15,.,14,ATSRVRLAGVSEQY
TRBV6-1,.,12,ASSHRDGSYEQY
TRBV10-3,.,14,AISGRDRGLNTEAF
TRBV11-2,.,10,ASSLEAGEAF
TRBV11-2,.,13,ASSLTSGVFGEQF
TRBV5-1,.,13,ASSLVGGPSEKLF
TRBV6-5,.,12,ASSLQFGQETQY
TRBV12-5,once,11,ASGPQENTEAF
TRBV5-1,.,14,ASRAPSTGNNSPLH
TRBV29-1,.,12,SVRAGLNYEKLF
TRBV5-1,.,14,ASSPGTSGRWNEQY
TRBV6-5,.,12,ASSGGGAGDTQY
TRBV10-3,.,10,ATVGGTDTQY
TRBV30,.,10,AWKRANTEAF
TRBV11-3,.,12,ASSRSGPNTEAF
TRBV18,.,14,ASSRLAGGSTDTQY
TRBV5-1,.,12,ASSLDRGGETQY
TRBV6-5,.,11,ASSYGDNTEAF
TRBV13,.,11,ASSLGGANVLT
TRBV6-6,.,13,ASNKDRTYNSPLH
TRBV11-2,.,12,ASSLAGQVNEQY
TRBV20-1,once,9,SAWSTVGYT
TRBV2,.,12,ASGEVRVNQPQH
TRBV6-5,.,11,ASKQGVNSPLH
TRBV4-1,.,12,ASSHPDRPYEQY
TRBV29-1,.,13,SVGPRGATNEKLF
TRBV11-2,.,9,ASSLRDEAF
TRBV7-9,.,13,ASSLWGGGTGELF
TRBV7-2,.,12,ASSFKGGQETQY
TRBV6-1,.,12,ASGLFGAGETQY
TRBV4-2,.,15,ASSQDGAGGATDTQY
TRBV6-5,.,14,ASSYLGGDRTDTQY
TRBV2,.,10,ASRYGGTEAF